Listed below are T cell receptor beta chains from one sample, sequenced in a study of blood T cell repertoires in COVID-19. This table comes from immunoSEQ multiplex PCR, and its TCRdb copy is limited to in-frame clones, with some not included. The table includes some 120,000 clones, roughly 80% detected once. The material sequenced was peripheral blood. Source of these receptors: a man aged 25 to 40 with acute or convalescent COVID-19. Both conserved end residues are part of each CDR3. Each record gives: D gene, J gene, CDR3 length, V gene, clone size, CDR3 protein, CDR3 DNA. A D gene is named only where the DNA matches it firmly. Clone sizes are given selectively: once, few, many, or a class where the clone is expanded.

D: -; J: TRBJ1-2; length: 13; V: TRBV10-3; size: -; CDR3: CAISAQGGRGYTF; DNA: TGTGCCATCAGTGCTCAGGGTGGTCGTGGCTACACCTTC
D: TRBD2; J: TRBJ2-5; length: 15; V: TRBV5-4; size: -; CDR3: CALTSGGAQSETQYF; DNA: TGTGCCTTGACTAGCGGGGGGGCCCAGTCGGAGACCCAGTACTTC
D: TRBD2; J: TRBJ2-3; length: 18; V: TRBV3-1/TRBV3-2; size: -; CDR3: CASSQDQGGGPVLDTQYF; DNA: TGTGCCAGCAGCCAAGATCAGGGCGGGGGGCCAGTCCTAGATACGCAGTATTTT
D: TRBD2; J: TRBJ2-1; length: 17; V: TRBV11-2; size: -; CDR3: CASSSKLAGEKYNEQFF; DNA: TGTGCCAGCAGCTCAAAACTAGCGGGGGAGAAATACAATGAGCAGTTCTTC
D: TRBD1; J: TRBJ1-6; length: 15; V: TRBV6-4; size: -; CDR3: CASSNLGQAKSPLHF; DNA: TGTGCCAGCAGCAACTTAGGACAGGCAAAGTCACCCCTCCACTTT
D: -; J: TRBJ2-3; length: 13; V: TRBV6-4; size: -; CDR3: CASSQEASDTQYF; DNA: TGTGCCAGCAGTCAAGAGGCTTCAGATACGCAGTATTTT
D: -; J: TRBJ2-5; length: 14; V: TRBV9; size: -; CDR3: CASSVAGMQETQYF; DNA: TGTGCCAGCAGCGTAGCAGGGATGCAAGAGACCCAGTACTTC
D: -; J: TRBJ2-1; length: 15; V: TRBV5-1; size: -; CDR3: CASSLYSTGRNEQFF; DNA: TGCGCCAGCAGCTTATATTCGACAGGCAGAAATGAGCAGTTCTTC
D: TRBD1; J: TRBJ1-2; length: 16; V: TRBV4-1; size: -; CDR3: CASSLSPGTGGYGYTF; DNA: TGCGCCAGCAGCCTCTCACCCGGGACAGGGGGATATGGCTACACCTTC
D: TRBD1; J: TRBJ1-5; length: 15; V: TRBV19; size: once; CDR3: CASSKEGAGRQPQHF; DNA: TGTGCCAGTAGTAAGGAGGGGGCAGGGAGGCAGCCCCAGCATTTT
D: TRBD1; J: TRBJ1-4; length: 13; V: TRBV15; size: -; CDR3: CATSRVQGEKLFF; DNA: TGTGCCACCAGCAGGGTACAGGGGGAAAAACTGTTTTTT
D: -; J: TRBJ1-2; length: 13; V: TRBV6-1; size: medium-sized; CDR3: CASSESGVYGYTF; DNA: TGTGCCAGCAGTGAATCGGGAGTCTATGGCTACACCTTC
D: -; J: TRBJ2-1; length: 15; V: TRBV6-5; size: -; CDR3: CASSYRQARHNEQFF; DNA: TGTGCCAGCAGTTACCGACAGGCCCGCCACAATGAGCAGTTCTTC
D: TRBD1; J: TRBJ1-2; length: 17; V: TRBV29-1; size: few; CDR3: CSVEDQGRGLVFDGYTF; DNA: TGCAGCGTTGAAGATCAGGGCAGGGGGTTGGTATTTGATGGCTACACCTTC
D: TRBD1; J: TRBJ2-7; length: 15; V: TRBV5-5; size: -; CDR3: CATKEPGQGGPEQYF; DNA: TGTGCCACCAAAGAACCGGGACAGGGGGGACCCGAGCAGTACTTC
D: TRBD2; J: TRBJ2-3; length: 15; V: TRBV9; size: once; CDR3: CASSLTGGVLDTQYF; DNA: TGTGCCAGCAGCCTCACGGGGGGTGTATTAGATACGCAGTATTTT
D: -; J: TRBJ1-1; length: 13; V: TRBV18; size: -; CDR3: CASSQNRETEAFF; DNA: TGTGCCAGCTCCCAGAACAGGGAAACTGAAGCTTTCTTT
D: TRBD1; J: TRBJ1-2; length: 14; V: TRBV7-2; size: -; CDR3: CASSAQGTPDGYTF; DNA: TGTGCCAGCAGCGCACAGGGGACGCCCGATGGCTACACCTTC
D: TRBD2; J: TRBJ2-3; length: 15; V: TRBV5-4; size: -; CDR3: CASRRAGGPADTQYF; DNA: TGTGCCAGCAGACGAGCGGGGGGGCCTGCGGATACGCAGTATTTT
D: -; J: TRBJ2-4; length: 14; V: TRBV2; size: -; CDR3: CASSGDGRERIQYF; DNA: TGTGCCAGCAGTGGTGACGGGAGAGAGCGCATTCAGTACTTC
D: -; J: TRBJ2-5; length: 15; V: TRBV7-2; size: -; CDR3: CASSLGARARETQYF; DNA: TGTGCCAGCAGTCTGGGTGCCAGGGCCCGGGAGACCCAGTACTTC
D: -; J: TRBJ2-5; length: 13; V: TRBV18; size: -; CDR3: CASSPLMQETQYF; DNA: TGTGCCAGCTCACCATTAATGCAAGAGACCCAGTACTTC
D: TRBD1; J: TRBJ1-6; length: 16; V: TRBV5-6; size: -; CDR3: CASRRGTGGYNSPLHF; DNA: TGTGCCAGCAGGAGAGGGACAGGGGGATATAATTCACCCCTCCACTTT
D: -; J: TRBJ1-1; length: 18; V: TRBV7-6; size: -; CDR3: CASSSSRRSGVGNTEAFF; DNA: TGTGCCAGCAGCTCCTCCCGTAGGAGCGGTGTAGGTAACACTGAAGCTTTCTTT
D: -; J: TRBJ2-2; length: 13; V: TRBV7-9; size: few; CDR3: CASSLTDTGELFF; DNA: TGTGCCAGCAGCTTGACAGACACCGGGGAGCTGTTTTTT
D: -; J: TRBJ2-1; length: 14; V: TRBV5-1; size: once; CDR3: CASSQRPAGNEQFF; DNA: TGCGCCAGCAGCCAGCGGCCCGCCGGGAATGAGCAGTTCTTC
D: TRBD1; J: TRBJ1-2; length: 13; V: TRBV19; size: -; CDR3: CASSIGDSYGYTF; DNA: TGTGCCAGTAGTATAGGGGACAGTTACGGCTACACCTTC
D: TRBD1; J: TRBJ1-2; length: 14; V: TRBV5-4; size: once; CDR3: CASSLSQGARGYTF; DNA: TGTGCCAGCAGCTTGTCTCAGGGGGCGCGGGGCTACACCTTC
D: -; J: TRBJ2-5; length: 15; V: TRBV2; size: once; CDR3: CASSEEGLKSETQYF; DNA: TGTGCCAGCAGTGAAGAGGGGCTCAAGTCGGAGACCCAGTACTTC
D: TRBD2; J: TRBJ2-2; length: 15; V: TRBV9; size: -; CDR3: CASSVSGGATGELFF; DNA: TGTGCCAGCAGCGTTAGCGGGGGGGCAACCGGGGAGCTGTTTTTT
D: TRBD1; J: TRBJ1-6; length: 17; V: TRBV7-6; size: -; CDR3: CASSLGSTGTVYSPLHF; DNA: TGTGCCAGCAGCTTAGGGTCGACAGGGACCGTTTACTCACCCCTCCACTTT
D: -; J: TRBJ2-1; length: 14; V: TRBV18; size: few; CDR3: CASSPPGGLYEQFF; DNA: TGTGCCAGCTCACCCCCGGGTGGTTTGTATGAGCAGTTCTTC
D: -; J: TRBJ2-1; length: 18; V: TRBV27; size: -; CDR3: CASSLSEGGPGSYNEQFF; DNA: TGTGCCAGCAGTTTATCGGAAGGAGGGCCGGGCTCCTACAATGAGCAGTTCTTC
D: -; J: TRBJ1-2; length: 13; V: TRBV11-1; size: once; CDR3: CASSPGGTGGYTF; DNA: TGTGCCAGCAGCCCCGGGGGGACGGGCGGCTACACCTTC
D: -; J: TRBJ2-1; length: 12; V: TRBV10-1; size: -; CDR3: CASSYDSNEQFF; DNA: TGCGCCAGCAGCTACGACAGCAATGAGCAGTTCTTC
D: -; J: TRBJ1-3; length: 15; V: TRBV7-9; size: -; CDR3: CASSLRRGSGNTIYF; DNA: TGTGCCAGCAGCTTACGGAGGGGCTCTGGAAACACCATATATTTT
D: TRBD1; J: TRBJ2-7; length: 16; V: TRBV5-1; size: -; CDR3: CASSTGTDFSSYEQYF; DNA: TGCGCCAGCAGCACCGGGACAGATTTCTCTTCCTACGAGCAGTACTTC
D: -; J: TRBJ2-2; length: 16; V: TRBV5-1; size: once; CDR3: CASSLYRSFNTGELFF; DNA: TGCGCCAGCAGCTTGTACAGATCGTTTAACACCGGGGAGCTGTTTTTT
D: -; J: TRBJ2-7; length: 13; V: TRBV4-2; size: -; CDR3: CASSQEGGYEQYF; DNA: TGTGCCAGCAGCCAAGAAGGGGGATACGAGCAGTACTTC